This paragraph reports one T cell receptor beta chain. Authors' processing steps: Estimates of nucleated cell counts were drawn from the amplification of reference gene primers. Clones were read by immunoSEQ multiplex PCR, and TCRdb kept only the in-frame ones, dropping some. The V and J calls and clone size are taken from that table; D and trimming were inferred from the DNA. The data hold about 120,000 clones, with 78% observed a single time. The CDR3 runs 16 residues. Germline CDR1 is KGHSH and CDR2 is LQKENI. V was trimmed by 6 bases and J by 1 base, leaving 15 bases between them. The data derive from a study of blood T cell repertoires in COVID-19. At the level of the study: Specimens from acute and convalescent COVID-19 originated in the United States, Italy and Spain. T cells, B-cell-depleted T cells, or PBMCs supplied cDNA or gDNA.

This sequence originates from a man in his 70s with acute or convalescent COVID-19. The chain links TRBV18 to TRBJ2-2, with D possibly TRBD2 on 5 matching bases. The material sequenced was peripheral blood. The CDR3 reads CASSRYTRGNTGELFF. The CDR3 coding sequence is TGTGCCAGCTCGCGGTACACCCGGGGGAACACCGGGGAGCTGTTTTTT.